These 30 T cell receptor beta chains came from one sample sequenced in a study of cytomegalovirus exposure and HLA in healthy donors. With 60 Vbeta and 13 Jbeta primers, the PCR was carried out. Here immunoSEQ multiplex PCR was the method, and the copy in TCRdb shows in-frame clones only, minus some. This sample has 200,000 to 250,000 clones, with about 80% found just once. The sample comprised PBMCs. These receptors came from a woman aged 35 to 49 in good health and CMV-seronegative.

The chain has TRBV18 and TRBJ2-7, with 8 bases matching TRBD1. The CDR3 loop spans 14 amino acids. Germline CDR1 is KGHSH and CDR2 is LQKENI. V trimming: 4 bases; J trimming: 1 base; junction bases outside the gene matches: 3. This CDR3 reads CASSRQGKSYEQYF. CDR3 in DNA: TGTGCCAGCTCACGACAGGGGAAATCCTACGAGCAGTACTTC. The complete variable domain, with remaining parts taken from reference TRBV18 and TRBJ2-7, reads NAGVMQNPRHLVRRRGQEARLRCSPMKGHSHVYWYRQLPEEGLKFMVYLQKENIIDESGMPKERFSAEFPKEGPSILRIQQVVRGDSAAYFCASSRQGKSYEQYFGPGTRLTVT.

This chain links TRBV5-6 with TRBJ1-1, with 7 bases identical to TRBD1. CDR1 is SGHDT and CDR2 is YYEEEE in the germline V gene. Trimming took 3 bases from V and 0 from J; bases not matched to a gene: 5. This CDR3 has 15 amino acids. The CDR3 nucleotides are TGTGCCAGCAGCTATCAGGACAGGATGAACACTGAAGCTTTCTTT. The encoded protein is CASSYQDRMNTEAFF. The full variable domain, with the rest looked up from reference TRBV5-6 and TRBJ1-1, is DAGVTQSPTHLIKTRGQQVTLRCSPKSGHDTVSWYQQALGQGPQFIFQYYEEEERQRGNFPDRFSGHQFPNYSSELNVNALLLGDSALYLCASSYQDRMNTEAFFGQGTRLTVV.

The chain links TRBV18 to TRBJ1-2, with D tentatively TRBD1 (5 bases). CDR3 length: 13 residues. Trimming took 2 bases from V and 5 from J, leaving 9 bases between them. Germline-derived CDR1 and CDR2 are KGHSH and LQKENI. The CDR3 loop is CASSPGGGYGYTF. DNA of the CDR3: TGTGCCAGCTCACCAGGCGGGGGGTATGGCTACACCTTC.

The rearrangement uses TRBV7-2 and TRBJ2-1; 7 bases line up with TRBD1. Trimming cost V 6 bases and J 5 bases; bases outside gene matches: 4. This CDR3 contains 13 residues. The V gene's germline CDR1 is SGHTA and CDR2 FQGNSA. CDR3 in amino acids: CASRQGIHNEQFF. The CDR3 DNA is TGTGCCAGCAGACAGGGGATCCACAATGAGCAGTTCTTC.

The genes are TRBV7-9 and TRBJ2-3; 11 bases are shared with TRBD2. The CDR3 sequence is 18 residues long. Germline lookup yields CDR1 SEHNR and CDR2 FQNEAQ (reference sequence). The trim removed 1 base at V and 2 bases at J, leaving 8 bases unmatched. The CDR3 spells CASSLVPQLAGDTDTQYF. In nucleotides, the CDR3 is TGTGCCAGCAGCTTAGTCCCCCAACTAGCGGGGGACACAGATACGCAGTATTTT.

CDR3 residues: CASTQGTTNEKLFF. The DNA of the CDR3 is TGTGCCAGCACCCAGGGTACAACTAATGAAAAACTGTTTTTT. The gene calls are TRBV11-2 and TRBJ1-4; D might be TRBD1 (5 bases). Deletions cut 7 bases from V and 0 bases from J, with 9 bases between. The CDR3 consists of 14 residues. CDR1 SGHAT and CDR2 FQNNGV come from the germline V gene.

The chain uses TRBV7-9 and TRBJ1-5, with D perhaps matching TRBD1 (5 bases). This CDR3 has 16 amino acids. Germline V gives CDR1 SEHNR, CDR2 FQNEAQ (reference sequence). Deletions cut 1 base from V and 0 bases from J, with 10 bases between. CDR3 DNA sequence: TGTGCCAGCAGCTTAGTCGGGGGAAATAGCAATCAGCCCCAGCATTTT. Amino acids: CASSLVGGNSNQPQHF.

This chain links TRBV6-1 with TRBJ1-2, with TRBD1 as a possible D gene (5 bases). Trimming cost V 4 bases and J 8 bases, with 20 bases left between them. CDR3 length: 15 residues. CDR1 is MNHNS and CDR2 is SASEGT in the germline V gene. The CDR3 coding sequence is TGTGCCAGCAGTGCAACTACAGGCGCGGCTTGGGGCTACACCTTC. This codes for CASSATTGAAWGYTF.

This clone was seen just once. Here the CDR3 DNA reads TGTGCCAGCAGTGCTTCAGGGAAGAACACTGAAGCTTTCTTT. Amino acids: CASSASGKNTEAFF. V is TRBV6-4 and J is TRBJ1-1, with a weak D call TRBD1 (5 bases). This CDR3 spans 14 amino acids. Germline V lookup: CDR1 MRHNA, CDR2 SNTAGT. V was cut by 4 bases and J by 1 base, with 10 bases left in between.

The chain couples TRBV7-6 to TRBJ2-2; TRBD1 might be the D (5 bases). The V end lost 3 bases, the J end lost 3 bases, and 17 bases lay between the germline ends. The CDR3 has 17 amino acids. CDR1 is SGHVS, CDR2 FNYEAQ, per germline. CDR3 sequence (DNA): TGTGCCAGCAGCTTCAGCTCAGGGATCTCGTACACCGGGGAGCTGTTTTTT. Translated: CASSFSSGISYTGELFF.

This clone was detected a few times. The chain combines TRBV11-2 with TRBJ1-2; unclear D gene. The germline V gene has CDR1 SGHAT and CDR2 FQNNGV. The CDR3 is made up of 11 amino acids. V was trimmed by 5 bases and J by 10 bases, leaving 11 bases between them. The CDR3 coding sequence is TGTGCCAGCAGCAGTGGTCCAGTCTACACCTTC. Translated, it gives CASSSGPVYTF.

The chain joins TRBV11-3 to TRBJ2-1; 7 bases match TRBD1. Germline trimming cut 5 bases from V and 5 bases from J; bases unmatched to any gene: 9. The CDR3 contains 15 residues. Germline V CDR1 and CDR2: SGHNT, YENEEA. CDR3 residues: CASSGVTGKDNEQFF. The CDR3 coding sequence is TGTGCCAGCAGCGGCGTGACAGGGAAAGACAATGAGCAGTTCTTC.

The rearrangement uses TRBV5-1 and TRBJ2-6; D is perhaps TRBD1 (5 bases). The CDR3 length is 13 residues. From germline, CDR1 is SGHRS and CDR2 YFSETQ. Trimming left V 5 bases short and J 4 bases short, with 7 bases between. CDR3 region: CASRGLGANVLTF. As DNA, the CDR3 is TGCGCCAGCAGGGGGCTGGGGGCCAACGTCCTGACTTTC.

The J gene is TRBJ2-2, the V gene TRBV11-2, with 10 bases lining up with TRBD1. V shed 4 bases and J 6 bases; nucleotides not matched to a gene: 5. This CDR3 contains 15 residues. The V gene's germline CDR1 is SGHAT and CDR2 FQNNGV. The CDR3 spells CASSWSGTGAGELFF. In DNA form, the CDR3 reads TGTGCCAGCAGCTGGTCCGGGACAGGGGCCGGGGAGCTGTTTTTT.

A few counts support this clone. The gene calls are TRBV27 and TRBJ2-3, with D perhaps matching TRBD1 (6 bases). The germline CDR1 and CDR2 sequences are MNHEY and SMNVEV (reference sequence). V was trimmed by 6 bases and J by 4 bases, leaving 14 bases between them. The length of the CDR3 is 14 residues. The CDR3 protein is CASRYDRRPDTQYF. The CDR3 DNA sequence: TGTGCCAGCAGATACGACAGGCGACCAGATACGCAGTATTTT.

The genes are TRBV28 and TRBJ2-7; D is possibly TRBD2 (6 bases). Per the germline V gene, CDR1 is MDHEN and CDR2 is SYDVKM. The CDR3 contains 16 residues. The V and J ends lost 6 bases and 3 bases respectively, with 21 bases between them. CDR3 bases: TGTGCCAGCAGGCCCCGATCGTGGAGGGCCCACTACGAGCAGTACTTC. Its translation is CASRPRSWRAHYEQYF.

This chain joins TRBV19 and TRBJ2-5; D perhaps matches TRBD1 (5 bases). Per germline, CDR1 LNHDA and CDR2 SQIVND (reference sequence). Trimming shortened V by 9 bases and J by 4 bases, and 12 bases separated the two germline ends. CDR3 length: 12 amino acids. This chain's CDR3 is CASRQYGETQYF. CDR3 sequence (DNA): TGTGCCAGCCGACAGTATGGAGAGACCCAGTACTTC. The variable domain in full, completed from reference TRBV19 and TRBJ2-5, reads DGGITQSPKYLFRKEGQNVTLSCEQNLNHDAMYWYRQDPGQGLRLIYYSQIVNDFQKGDIAEGYSVSREKKESFPLTVTSAQKNPTAFYLCASRQYGETQYFGPGTRLLVL.

The rearrangement uses TRBV6-1 and TRBJ2-7; perhaps TRBD2 as D (5 bases). V was clipped by 1 base and J by 7 bases, with 8 bases between them. Per the germline V gene, CDR1 is MNHNS and CDR2 is SASEGT. The CDR3 consists of 12 residues. CDR3 coding DNA: TGTGCCAGCAGTGAAGGGGAGAGAGAGCAGTACTTC. Translation: CASSEGEREQYF.

The chain employs TRBV19 and TRBJ1-1, with 9 nucleotides matching TRBD1. From germline, CDR1 is LNHDA and CDR2 SQIVND (reference sequence). The CDR3 covers 14 residues. Trimming removed 3 bases from V and 4 bases from J; junction bases left unmatched: 3. The CDR3 loop is CASSMGDRVTEAFF. The CDR3 DNA sequence: TGTGCCAGTAGTATGGGGGACAGGGTCACTGAAGCTTTCTTT.

The chain recombines TRBV7-2 with TRBJ1-6; TRBD1 aligns across 7 bases. Germline lookup yields CDR1 SGHTA and CDR2 FQGNSA. The CDR3 extends over 15 amino acids. The junction had 11 bases not matched to a gene; V was cut back by 5 bases and J by 10 bases. This chain's CDR3 is CASSTQGDDWSPLHF. The DNA for the CDR3 is TGTGCCAGCAGCACTCAGGGGGATGACTGGTCACCCCTCCACTTT.

The CDR3 loop is CAWSPDTRSYEQYF. As DNA, the CDR3 is TGTGCCTGGAGCCCGGACACCCGCTCCTACGAGCAGTACTTC. V is TRBV30 and J is TRBJ2-7; TRBD1 might be the D (5 bases). There are 14 residues in the CDR3. CDR1 is GTSNPN, CDR2 SVGIG, per germline (reference sequence). V was shortened by 3 bases and J by 0 bases, with 12 bases between the two germline ends.

The chain carries TRBV5-1 and TRBJ2-6, with 8 bases identical to TRBD1. The CDR3 totals 21 residues. V shed 5 bases and J 0 bases; nucleotides not matched to a gene: 19. CDR1 is SGHRS and CDR2 is YFSETQ in the germline V gene. The CDR3: CASSYDPWGTTGGSGANVLTF. The CDR3 DNA is TGCGCCAGCAGTTACGACCCCTGGGGAACAACAGGGGGCTCTGGGGCCAACGTCCTGACTTTC.

This sequence joins TRBV6-5 and TRBJ2-3; perhaps TRBD1 as D (5 bases). Germline V gene lookup returns CDR1 MNHEY and CDR2 SVGAGI. Trimming stripped 4 bases from V and 1 base from J, with 15 bases between. The CDR3 has 16 residues. This CDR3 reads CASSLRPIRGTDTQYF. In nucleotides, the CDR3 is TGTGCCAGCAGTTTGAGACCTATCAGGGGCACAGATACGCAGTATTTT.

CDR3 sequence: CAWSEGALANYGYTF. In DNA form, the CDR3 reads TGTGCCTGGAGTGAGGGGGCACTAGCTAACTATGGCTACACCTTC. The chain combines TRBV30 with TRBJ1-2; 7 bases match TRBD1. Germline assignment: CDR1 GTSNPN and CDR2 SVGIG (reference sequence). The CDR3 sequence is 15 residues long. Trimming at V came to 1 base and at J to 0 bases, leaving 5 bases not matched to a gene.

The V gene is TRBV7-9, the J gene TRBJ2-1, with D perhaps matching TRBD1 (6 bases). The CDR3 has 17 residues. Looked up from germline, CDR1 is SEHNR and CDR2 is FQNEAQ (reference sequence). V shed 2 bases and J shed 0 bases, with 14 bases lying between them. CDR3 DNA sequence: TGTGCCAGCAGCTTATACACAGGGAGTCACTCCTACAATGAGCAGTTCTTC. Amino acid sequence: CASSLYTGSHSYNEQFF.

The genes are TRBV4-3 and TRBJ1-4; 7 nucleotides agree with TRBD1. The germline CDR1 and CDR2 sequences are LGHNA and YSLEER. Losses at the gene ends were 1 base for V and 8 bases for J; bases not matched to a gene: 4. The CDR3 runs to 14 residues. This CDR3 reads CASSQVPGGEKLFF. The DNA for the CDR3 is TGCGCCAGCAGCCAAGTCCCAGGGGGAGAAAAACTGTTTTTT.

The rearrangement uses TRBV7-9 and TRBJ2-7; D is unclear. The CDR3 extends over 12 amino acids. Trimming cost V 3 bases and J 5 bases, with 8 bases left between them. Germline assignment: CDR1 SEHNR and CDR2 FQNEAQ (reference sequence). The CDR3: CASSFAANEQYF. The DNA of the CDR3 is TGTGCCAGCAGCTTCGCAGCGAACGAGCAGTACTTC.

V usage is TRBV11-1 and J usage is TRBJ2-7, with TRBD2 as a possible D gene (6 bases). This CDR3 has 13 amino acids. Deletions cut 2 bases from V and 6 bases from J, with 11 bases between. CDR1 and CDR2 (germline): SGHAT, FQDESV (reference sequence). The CDR3 nucleotides read TGTGCCAGCAGCTTAACCGGGGAGGTCGAGCAGTACTTC. Protein sequence: CASSLTGEVEQYF. Combining the CDR3 with reference TRBV11-1 and TRBJ2-7 gives the whole variable domain EAEVAQSPRYKITEKSQAVAFWCDPISGHATLYWYRQILGQGPELLVQFQDESVVDDSQLPKDRFSAERLKGVDSTLKIQPAELGDSAMYLCASSLTGEVEQYFGPGTRLTVT.

The V call is TRBV30, the J call TRBJ2-2; tentative D call: TRBD2 (6 bases). The V gene lost 2 bases and the J gene lost 8 bases, with 9 bases spanning the gap. Per the germline V gene, CDR1 is GTSNPN and CDR2 is SVGIG (reference sequence). The CDR3 is 12 residues long. The CDR3 DNA reads as TGTGCCTGGAGTCAGCTAGCGGGGGAGCTGTTTTTT. Its translation is CAWSQLAGELFF.

This clone was seen only once. The chain has TRBV19 and TRBJ1-5; D not certain. This CDR3 region has 15 residues. Trimming shortened V by 6 bases and J by 3 bases, and 15 bases separated the two germline ends. Germline-derived CDR1 and CDR2 are LNHDA and SQIVND (reference sequence). The CDR3 loop is CASRAPRETNQPQHF. The CDR3 DNA is TGTGCCAGTAGAGCACCCCGGGAGACCAATCAGCCCCAGCATTTT.